Below are 21 T cell receptor beta chains sequenced from a single sample in a study of blood T cell repertoires in COVID-19. TCRdb's table, derived via immunoSEQ multiplex PCR, lists solely in-frame clones and lacks some. The sample lists around 39,000 clones; roughly 80% were seen once. Sequenced sample: peripheral blood. These receptors were taken from an elderly man with active or convalescent COVID-19.

The rearrangement links TRBV19 to TRBJ1-4; tentative D call: TRBD1 (5 bases). This CDR3 region has 16 residues. The germline CDR1 and CDR2 sequences are LNHDA and SQIVND (reference sequence). Deletions cut 7 bases from V and 0 bases from J, with 15 bases between. CDR3 sequence: CASTHGAFPTNEKLFF. The CDR3 coding sequence is TGTGCCAGTACCCATGGGGCCTTTCCAACTAATGAAAAACTGTTTTTT.

V gene TRBV11-3 combines with J gene TRBJ2-1; 12 nucleotides match TRBD2. V gave up 4 bases and J gave up 5 bases; unmatched junction bases: 6. The CDR3 is 16 residues long. In germline, CDR1 is SGHNT, CDR2 YENEEA. The CDR3 nucleotides are TGTGCCAGCAGCTCCTCTAGCGGGAGGGCCAACAATGAGCAGTTCTTC. Encoded protein: CASSSSSGRANNEQFF.

The chain links TRBV5-1 to TRBJ2-3, with 7 bases lining up with TRBD1. The trim removed 0 bases at V and 2 bases at J, leaving 3 bases unmatched. Germline assignment: CDR1 SGHRS and CDR2 YFSETQ. The CDR3 consists of 15 residues. Here the CDR3 DNA reads TGCGCCAGCAGCTTGGCTAGGGGGCCCACAGATACGCAGTATTTT. Translation: CASSLARGPTDTQYF.

This clone was found a few times. The chain joins TRBV30 to TRBJ1-4; TRBD1 aligns across 9 bases. Germline loops: CDR1 GTSNPN, CDR2 SVGIG (reference sequence). V trimming: 4 bases; J trimming: 10 bases; junction bases outside the gene matches: 7. The CDR3 extends over 13 amino acids. CDR3 DNA sequence: TGTGCCTGGATGGACAGGGGACGCGGAAAACTGTTTTTT. Translated, it gives CAWMDRGRGKLFF.

The chain has TRBV29-1 and TRBJ2-6, with D uncertain. Germline loops: CDR1 SQVTM, CDR2 ANQGSEA. V was pared by 5 bases and J by 2 bases, with 7 bases between. The CDR3 is made up of 13 amino acids. The CDR3 here is CSVTLAGANVLTF. In DNA, the CDR3 is TGCAGCGTTACTCTGGCTGGGGCCAACGTCCTGACTTTC.

This clone showed up just a few times. Other nucleotide sequences from this sample produce the same CDR3. The gene calls are TRBV11-2 and TRBJ1-5; D remains ambiguous. The germline gives CDR1 SGHAT, CDR2 FQNNGV. The CDR3 totals 14 residues. V was pared by 3 bases and J by 0 bases, with 6 bases between. The CDR3 sequence is CASSFADSNQPQHF. CDR3 nucleotide sequence: TGTGCCAGCAGCTTTGCGGATAGCAATCAGCCCCAGCATTTT.

This clone was counted between two and nine times. The chain has TRBV4-2 and TRBJ1-6, with TRBD1 matching 8 bases. Germline V CDR1 and CDR2: LGHNA, YNFKEQ. CDR3 length: 14 residues. Unmatched junction bases numbered 2, after V lost 4 bases and J lost 6 bases. The CDR3 DNA follows: TGTGCCAGCAGCCTGGACAGGGCTAATTCACCCCTCCACTTT. This codes for CASSLDRANSPLHF.

This sequence joins TRBV10-2 and TRBJ2-7; TRBD1 matches 9 bases. Germline V gives CDR1 WSHSY, CDR2 SAAADI. This CDR3 comprises 15 residues. Trimming at V came to 8 bases and at J to 3 bases, leaving 11 bases not matched to a gene. CDR3 amino acids: CASVEYTGQGYEQYF. The CDR3 DNA follows: TGCGCCAGCGTAGAGTATACGGGACAGGGCTACGAGCAGTACTTC.

The chain couples TRBV15 to TRBJ2-3; no definite D call. Germline CDR1 reads LNHNV; CDR2 reads YYDKDF (reference sequence). This CDR3 region has 17 residues. Trimming stripped 0 bases from V and 3 bases from J, with 16 bases between. This chain's CDR3 is CATSRDGSRPVTDTQYF. The CDR3 DNA follows: TGTGCCACCAGCAGAGATGGCTCCAGGCCTGTTACAGATACGCAGTATTTT.

This chain links TRBV5-6 with TRBJ2-3; 7 nucleotides line up with TRBD1. The germline CDR1 and CDR2 sequences are SGHDT and YYEEEE. There are 15 residues in the CDR3. Trimming removed 6 bases from V and 2 bases from J; junction bases left unmatched: 9. CDR3 sequence reads: CASMQAGTVTDTQYF. In nucleotides, the CDR3 is TGTGCCAGCATGCAGGCCGGGACAGTCACAGATACGCAGTATTTT. The variable domain in full, with the rest retrieved from reference TRBV5-6 and TRBJ2-3, is DAGVTQSPTHLIKTRGQQVTLRCSPKSGHDTVSWYQQALGQGPQFIFQYYEEEERQRGNFPDRFSGHQFPNYSSELNVNALLLGDSALYLCASMQAGTVTDTQYFGPGTRLTVL.

In its sample, this clone was seen a few times. V gene TRBV6-5 combines with J gene TRBJ2-7; 9 bases match TRBD1. The CDR3 has 16 residues. Trimming cost V 0 bases and J 4 bases; bases outside gene matches: 7. CDR1 and CDR2 (germline): MNHEY, SVGAGI. Written as DNA, the CDR3 is TGTGCCAGCAGTTACTCCGGGACAGGGTCCCCTTACGAGCAGTACTTC. It specifies CASSYSGTGSPYEQYF.

V gene TRBV7-2 combines with J gene TRBJ1-5; 7 bases fit TRBD1. The CDR3 is 13 residues long. The J segment lost 6 bases and the V segment lost 5 bases, leaving 4 bases of the junction unmatched. Germline CDR1 is SGHTA and CDR2 is FQGNSA. CDR3 nucleotides: TGTGCCAGCAGCGACAGGGATCGTCAGCCCCAGCATTTT. This encodes CASSDRDRQPQHF.

The chain combines TRBV5-8 with TRBJ2-3; 10 bases map to TRBD2. Germline V lookup: CDR1 SGHTS, CDR2 YDEGEE. This CDR3 contains 15 residues. Germline trimming cut 4 bases from V and 2 bases from J; bases unmatched to any gene: 4. CDR3 sequence: CASSRLAGATDTQYF. CDR3 sequence (DNA): TGTGCCAGCAGCAGGCTAGCGGGGGCCACAGATACGCAGTATTTT.

The J gene is TRBJ1-1, the V gene TRBV20-1, with no clear D. The V gene's germline CDR1 is DFQATT and CDR2 SNEGSKA (reference sequence). V was cut by 3 bases and J by 5 bases, with 10 bases left in between. The length of the CDR3 is 12 residues. As DNA, the CDR3 is TGCAGTGCTAGTTGGGCAGTAACTGAAGCTTTCTTT. This gives the protein CSASWAVTEAFF.

This CDR3 reads CASSLYVQGGLGNQPQHF. The CDR3 region has the DNA TGTGCCAGCAGCTTGTACGTCCAGGGCGGTCTCGGCAATCAGCCCCAGCATTTT. The rearrangement uses TRBV5-8 and TRBJ1-5; D might be TRBD1 (5 bases). Germline CDR1 reads SGHTS; CDR2 reads YDEGEE. There are 18 residues in the CDR3. V was pared by 1 base and J by 2 bases, with 19 bases between.

This chain uses TRBV7-9 with TRBJ2-7; a possible D gene is TRBD2 (5 bases). The germline V gene encodes CDR1 SEHNR and CDR2 FQNEAQ (reference sequence). Between the trimmed V and J ends, which lost 3 bases and 7 bases, there was a span of 10 bases. The CDR3 has 12 amino acids. Written as DNA, the CDR3 is TGTGCCAGCAGCTTGGACTGGCGGGAGCAGTACTTC. Translated: CASSLDWREQYF.

This clone is judged medium-sized (0.01 to 0.1%). This chain connects TRBV19 to TRBJ1-2; 7 positions match TRBD1. Germline trimming cut 6 bases from V and 7 bases from J; bases unmatched to any gene: 23. Looked up from germline, CDR1 is LNHDA and CDR2 is SQIVND (reference sequence). CDR3 length equals 18 residues. CDR3 region: CASRADRDLIEPRFGYTF. CDR3 bases: TGTGCCAGTAGGGCAGACAGGGACCTGATCGAGCCCCGTTTTGGCTACACCTTC.

This clone has just a few counts. The rearrangement uses TRBV5-4 and TRBJ2-7; 9 bases map to TRBD1. In germline, CDR1 is SGHNT, CDR2 YYREEE (reference sequence). The CDR3 runs to 16 residues. The V gene end was trimmed by 4 bases and the J gene end by 6 bases; junction bases not matched to a gene: 14. This CDR3 is CASSPPVGQGKGEQYF. CDR3 nucleotides: TGTGCCAGCAGCCCTCCGGTAGGACAGGGGAAGGGCGAGCAGTACTTC.

The chain recombines TRBV7-3 with TRBJ2-1; TRBD2 aligns across 7 bases. The germline gives CDR1 SGHTA, CDR2 FQGTGA. This CDR3 contains 15 residues. V lost 4 bases, J lost 8 bases, and 11 bases stayed unmatched. CDR3 region: CASSSRTSRIDEQFF. The CDR3 bases are TGTGCCAGCAGCTCCAGGACTAGTCGAATTGATGAGCAGTTCTTC.

The V gene is TRBV9, the J gene TRBJ2-3, with 11 bases identical to TRBD2. V dropped 3 bases and J dropped 2; count of bases not matched to a gene: 5. This CDR3 comprises 16 residues. Per the germline V gene, CDR1 is SGDLS and CDR2 is YYNGEE. CDR3 region: CASSDLAGGVTDTQYF. CDR3 nucleotides: TGTGCCAGCAGCGACCTAGCGGGAGGTGTCACAGATACGCAGTATTTT.

This clone showed up just once. The chain combines TRBV9 with TRBJ2-1; 12 bases agree with TRBD2. With 0 bases clipped from V and 7 bases from J, the junction kept 5 bases outside the gene matches. The CDR3 spans 16 residues. Germline-derived CDR1 and CDR2 are SGDLS and YYNGEE. DNA for the CDR3: TGTGCCAGCAGCGTAGGGACTAGCGGGGCTCTGAATGAGCAGTTCTTC. As protein: CASSVGTSGALNEQFF. Full variable domain (remainder filled in from reference TRBV9 and TRBJ2-1): DSGVTQTPKHLITATGQRVTLRCSPRSGDLSVYWYQQSLDQGLQFLIQYYNGEERAKGNILERFSAQQFPDLHSELNLSSLELGDSALYFCASSVGTSGALNEQFFGPGTRLTVL.